This TCR beta chain was recovered during a study of blood T cell repertoires in COVID-19. Overall study context: Samples taken during acute and convalescent COVID-19 were collected in the United States, Italy and Spain.

The V gene end was trimmed by 3 bases and the J gene end by 2 bases; junction bases not matched to a gene: 5. CDR3 length equals 15 residues. The germline V gene encodes CDR1 SGDLS and CDR2 YYNGEE. In the authors' methods: Amplification of reference gene primers provided the estimated nucleated cell counts. Profiling relied on immunoSEQ multiplex PCR, and the TCRdb table lists in-frame clones only, not all of them. The V and J calls and clone size are taken from that table; D and trimming were inferred from the DNA. The table includes 130,000 to 150,000 clones, 75% to 90% detected once. This clone was seen more than once but under ten times.

The sequencing sample was made of peripheral blood. This TCR came from a man older than 75 with acute or convalescent COVID-19. The chain has TRBV9 and TRBJ2-1; 7 positions match TRBD1. Written as DNA, the CDR3 is TGTGCCAGCAGCGCCCGGGACAGCCCCTACAATGAGCAGTTCTTC. This translates into CASSARDSPYNEQFF.